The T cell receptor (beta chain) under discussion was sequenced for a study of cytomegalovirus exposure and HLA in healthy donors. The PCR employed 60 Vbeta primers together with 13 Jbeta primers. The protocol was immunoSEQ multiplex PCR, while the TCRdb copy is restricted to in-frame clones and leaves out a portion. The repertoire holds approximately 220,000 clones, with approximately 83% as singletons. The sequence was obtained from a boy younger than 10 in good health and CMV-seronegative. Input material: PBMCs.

CDR3 residues: CASSKAGYNEQFF. The CDR3 nucleotides read TGTGCCAGCAGTAAGGCGGGGTACAATGAGCAGTTCTTC. V is TRBV27 and J is TRBJ2-1, with a tentative D call TRBD2 (6 bases). Germline assignment: CDR1 MNHEY and CDR2 SMNVEV (reference sequence). CDR3 length equals 13 residues. Trimming removed 5 bases from V and 4 bases from J, with 9 bases in between.